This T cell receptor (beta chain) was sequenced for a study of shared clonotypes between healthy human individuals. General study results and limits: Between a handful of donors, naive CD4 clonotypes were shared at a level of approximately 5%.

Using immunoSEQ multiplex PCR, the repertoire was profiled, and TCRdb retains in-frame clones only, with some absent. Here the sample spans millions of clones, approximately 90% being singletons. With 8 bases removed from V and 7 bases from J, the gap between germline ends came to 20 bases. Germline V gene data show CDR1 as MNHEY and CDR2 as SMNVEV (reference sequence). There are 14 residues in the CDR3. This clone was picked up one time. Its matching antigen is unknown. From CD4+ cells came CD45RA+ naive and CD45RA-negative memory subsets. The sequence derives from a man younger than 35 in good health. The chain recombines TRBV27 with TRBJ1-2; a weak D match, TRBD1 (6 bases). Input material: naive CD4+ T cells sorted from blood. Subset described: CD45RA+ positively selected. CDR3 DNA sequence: TGTGCCAGCGGTAGACAGGCCCCGGGGAGTGGCTACACCTTC. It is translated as CASGRQAPGSGYTF.